These 29 T cell receptor beta chains were sequenced from one sample in a study of T cells in Graves' hyperthyroidism and ophthalmopathy. Amplification yielded TCR beta CDR3 regions, with RNA transcripts as the source. The primer set for the first-round RT-PCR of the TCR CDR3 was HTBI. TCRdb recomputed calls from the multiplex PCR reads with MiXCR, one row per CDR3 protein. Of 600,000 to 700,000 distinct CDR3 sequences listed, roughly 45% were seen once; the top ten hold more than 7%. The material sequenced was peripheral blood or thyroid tissue (not recorded which). Receptor source: an adult man with Graves' disease, either hyperthyroidism or ophthalmopathy (not recorded which).

This chain joins TRBV6-5 and TRBJ2-7; D is perhaps TRBD2 (5 bases). There are 13 residues in the CDR3. Looked up from germline, CDR1 is MNHEY and CDR2 is SVGAGI. The V gene lost 5 bases and the J gene lost 2 bases, with 10 bases spanning the gap. Here the CDR3 reads CASSRDGAYEQYF. DNA of the CDR3: TGTGCCAGCAGTCGCGACGGGGCCTACGAGCAGTACTTC.

The chain combines TRBV14 with TRBJ2-5; possibly TRBD1 or TRBD2 for D (5 bases each). Germline V gene data show CDR1 as SGHDN and CDR2 as FVKESK. V dropped 4 bases and J dropped 4 bases, with 13 bases sitting between them. The CDR3 covers 14 residues. This CDR3 reads CASSRDQGRETQYF. The CDR3 DNA is TGTGCCAGCAGCCGGGACCAGGGTAGAGAGACCCAGTACTTC.

CDR3 in DNA: TGCAGCAGCCCCGAGGGTGGGTCCTACGAGCAGTACTTC. This translates into CSSPEGGSYEQYF. The chain recombines TRBV29-1 with TRBJ2-7, with a tentative D call TRBD2 (5 bases). Germline lookup yields CDR1 SQVTM and CDR2 ANQGSEA. Trimming took off 8 bases at V and 1 base at J, with 15 bases between the two ends. The CDR3 runs to 13 residues.

The J gene is TRBJ1-5, the V gene TRBV7-2; tentatively, D is TRBD1 (6 bases). This CDR3 region has 14 residues. Trimming shortened V by 5 bases and J by 3 bases, and 11 bases separated the two germline ends. CDR1 and CDR2 (germline): SGHTA, FQGNSA. For the CDR3, the DNA is TGTGCCAGCAGCGTGACAGGAGTCAATCAGCCCCAGCATTTT. The encoded protein is CASSVTGVNQPQHF.

The chain recombines TRBV7-2 with TRBJ1-1; D possibly corresponds to TRBD1 (5 bases). The germline V gene encodes CDR1 SGHTA and CDR2 FQGNSA. Trimming pared 6 bases from V and 5 bases from J, leaving 22 bases between. This CDR3 is built from 16 residues. This chain's CDR3 is CASRTNRPSGGTEAFF. The CDR3 region has the DNA TGTGCCAGCAGAACTAACAGGCCCTCGGGGGGTACTGAAGCTTTCTTT.

The rearrangement joins TRBV10-3 to TRBJ1-5; tentative D call: TRBD1 (6 bases). CDR1 is ENHRY, CDR2 SYGVKD, per germline. This CDR3 has 12 amino acids. The ends were cut back, 10 bases at V and 3 bases at J, with 10 bases in the middle. CDR3: CASRDNNQPQHF. The DNA of the CDR3 is TGTGCCAGTCGGGACAACAATCAGCCCCAGCATTTT.

The rearrangement joins TRBV30 to TRBJ1-1; no clear D gene. V was trimmed by 8 bases and J by 4 bases, leaving 20 bases between them. CDR1 and CDR2 from the germline V gene are GTSNPN and SVGIG (reference sequence). The CDR3 consists of 14 residues. This CDR3 is CAPIPLRRSTEAFF. As DNA, the CDR3 is TGTGCCCCAATCCCCTTGAGGAGAAGCACTGAAGCTTTCTTT.

This clonotype was detected many times. This chain joins TRBV10-2 and TRBJ1-1; D uncertain. V lost 4 bases and J lost 1, with 13 bases in between. The CDR3 has 15 amino acids. CDR1 is WSHSY and CDR2 is SAAADI in the germline V gene. CDR3 sequence: CASSVGHPENTEAFF. The CDR3 region has the DNA TGCGCCAGCAGTGTTGGGCACCCGGAGAACACTGAAGCTTTCTTT.

The CDR3 DNA sequence: TGCAGTGCTAGTTCAGGGGGCGGAGAGACCCAGTACTTC. This sequence encodes CSASSGGGETQYF. The V and J genes are TRBV20-1 and TRBJ2-5; TRBD1 agrees at 8 bases. CDR1 is DFQATT, CDR2 SNEGSKA, per germline (reference sequence). This CDR3 has 13 amino acids. V shed 3 bases and J 4 bases; nucleotides not matched to a gene: 4.

Concerning this clonotype: This clone may be a read error of a much larger clone one base away. The rearrangement uses TRBV7-6 and TRBJ1-2; TRBD1 aligns across 8 bases. From germline, CDR1 is SGHVS and CDR2 FNYEAQ. CDR3 length: 13 amino acids. CDR3 DNA sequence: TGTGCCAGCAGCTCGGACAGGGCGGGTGGCTGCACCTTC. It translates to CASSSDRAGGCTF.

The chain joins TRBV29-1 to TRBJ2-7; TRBD2 is a possible D gene (5 bases). This CDR3 region has 14 residues. Trimming took off 0 bases at V and 5 bases at J, with 14 bases between the two ends. Germline V gene lookup returns CDR1 SQVTM and CDR2 ANQGSEA. Here the CDR3 DNA reads TGCAGCGTTGAAGATCGGGCCGGGGTCCACGAGCAGTACTTC. It translates to CSVEDRAGVHEQYF.

This clonotype was seen more than once but under ten times. J is TRBJ2-7 and V is TRBV7-9; TRBD1 matches at 8 bases. Germline trimming cut 4 bases from V and 3 bases from J; bases unmatched to any gene: 11. This CDR3 spans 16 amino acids. Germline V gene sequence: CDR1 SEHNR, CDR2 FQNEAQ (reference sequence). CDR3 sequence: CASSSSGQGRGYEQYF. CDR3 nucleotide sequence: TGTGCCAGCAGCTCGTCAGGACAGGGACGTGGCTACGAGCAGTACTTC.

This rearrangement joins TRBV11-1 to TRBJ2-2, with 9 bases fitting TRBD2. V was pared by 3 bases and J by 5 bases, with 13 bases of the junction left unmatched. Germline lookup yields CDR1 SGHAT and CDR2 FQDESV (reference sequence). This CDR3 comprises 18 residues. The CDR3, as DNA: TGTGCCAGCAGCTTTGATCCGCGGGGGGGCCTAGGGACCGGGGAGCTGTTTTTT. Its protein product is CASSFDPRGGLGTGELFF.

The rearrangement links TRBV14 to TRBJ1-1; 8 bases line up with TRBD1. V lost 1 base and J lost 1; bases outside the gene matches: 5. From germline, CDR1 is SGHDN and CDR2 FVKESK. The CDR3 contains 16 residues. The DNA of the CDR3 is TGTGCCAGCAGCCAAGGGACAGGGACGACGAACACTGAAGCTTTCTTT. The encoded protein is CASSQGTGTTNTEAFF.

The rearrangement uses TRBV12-3 or TRBV12-4 and TRBJ1-5; unclear D gene. Deletions cut 1 base from V and 4 bases from J, with 8 bases between. The CDR3 is 14 residues long. CDR3 in DNA: TGTGCCAGCAGTTTAGGACCGGGTAATCAGCCCCAGCATTTT. It yields the protein CASSLGPGNQPQHF.

The table lists this clonotype with a few counts. This chain joins TRBV13 and TRBJ2-7, with 10 bases fitting TRBD1. CDR1 PRHDT and CDR2 FYEKMQ come from the germline V gene (reference sequence). The CDR3 consists of 16 residues. V lost 0 bases to trimming and J lost 3 bases; unmatched junction nucleotides: 5. This CDR3 is CASSLGPDRGDYEQYF. CDR3 in DNA: TGTGCCAGCAGCTTAGGGCCGGACAGGGGGGACTACGAGCAGTACTTC.

This clonotype has ten or more counts. This chain connects TRBV5-1 to TRBJ1-6, with 8 bases that match TRBD1. In germline, CDR1 is SGHRS, CDR2 YFSETQ. The CDR3 runs to 16 residues. Losses at the gene ends were 0 bases for V and 5 bases for J; bases not matched to a gene: 4. CDR3 sequence: CASSLDRGGNNSPLHF. The CDR3, as DNA: TGCGCCAGCAGCTTGGACAGGGGGGGAAATAATTCACCCCTCCACTTT.

This clonotype was recorded many times. The V and J genes are TRBV2 and TRBJ1-2; maybe TRBD1 (5 bases). Germline CDR1 and CDR2: SNHLY and FYNNEI. CDR3 length equals 14 residues. Trimming removed 6 bases from V and 4 bases from J, with 15 bases in between. CDR3 bases: TGTGCCAGCAGCAGTGGCCCGGGACGCTATGGCTACACCTTC. Amino acids: CASSSGPGRYGYTF.

The V and J genes are TRBV10-3 and TRBJ1-2; TRBD1 matches at 8 bases. V gave up 6 bases and J gave up 9 bases; unmatched junction bases: 6. Germline V gene data show CDR1 as ENHRY and CDR2 as SYGVKD. The CDR3 covers 12 residues. Here the CDR3 reads CAISSTGGRYTF. The CDR3 nucleotides are TGTGCCATCAGCAGTACAGGGGGTCGCTACACCTTC.

On this clonotype: A much more abundant neighbour one base away suggests this may be a read error. V usage is TRBV2 and J usage is TRBJ1-4, with D possibly TRBD1 on 6 matching bases. V was cut by 6 bases and J by 6 bases, with 8 bases left in between. Germline V gene data show CDR1 as SNHLY and CDR2 as FYNNEI. The CDR3 has 12 amino acids. This CDR3 reads CASRAGDEKLFF. The CDR3 bases are TGTGCCAGCAGGGCAGGGGATGAAAAACTGTTTTTT.

Here the CDR3 reads CASSPIGKTYEQYF. The CDR3 bases are TGCGCCAGCAGCCCTATAGGGAAGACCTACGAGCAGTACTTC. The chain links TRBV4-1 to TRBJ2-7; unclear D gene. The CDR3 sequence is 14 residues long. CDR1 and CDR2 from the germline V gene are MGHRA and YSYEKL. Trimming left V 4 bases short and J 2 bases short, with 12 bases between.

The chain has TRBV7-6 and TRBJ2-7; D may be TRBD2 (5 bases). This CDR3 comprises 15 residues. In germline, CDR1 is SGHVS, CDR2 FNYEAQ. V lost 0 bases to trimming and J lost 3 bases, with 12 bases between them. In nucleotides, the CDR3 is TGTGCCAGCAGCTTAGCGTTGACTACGATCTACGAGCAGTACTTC. Translating it yields CASSLALTTIYEQYF.

Comment on this clonotype: The junction and the germline gene differ at one end; a read error may be behind it. The chain links TRBV6-1 to TRBJ2-2; D might be TRBD1 (5 bases). Germline CDR1 MNHNS, CDR2 SASEGT. This CDR3 contains 14 residues. CDR3 residues: CASREGHPTGELFF. The DNA for the CDR3 is TGTGCCAGCAGGGAAGGACACCCCACCGGGGAGCTGTTTTTT.

This clonotype occurred many times. The V gene is TRBV19, the J gene TRBJ2-6; the D gene is possibly TRBD2 (6 bases). This CDR3 is built from 17 residues. V was clipped by 7 bases and J by 0 bases, with 16 bases between them. Germline V gene sequence: CDR1 LNHDA, CDR2 SQIVND (reference sequence). The DNA for the CDR3 is TGTGCCAGTATGCCTGCCGGGGGAACCTCTGGGGCCAACGTCCTGACTTTC. Translation gives CASMPAGGTSGANVLTF.

This sequence joins TRBV2 and TRBJ1-1, with a possible D match to TRBD1 (5 bases). The CDR3 spans 16 residues. The V gene's germline CDR1 is SNHLY and CDR2 FYNNEI. The V end was cut by 5 bases, the J end by 6 bases, with 22 bases between. The CDR3 spells CASSRGGPSGVPEAFF. The CDR3, as DNA: TGTGCCAGCAGTAGGGGCGGCCCCTCGGGTGTCCCTGAAGCTTTCTTT.

The chain combines TRBV7-2 with TRBJ1-6, with no clear D. Deletions cut 5 bases from V and 8 bases from J, with 13 bases between. The CDR3 is 14 amino acids. Germline CDR1 reads SGHTA; CDR2 reads FQGNSA. The CDR3 DNA sequence: TGTGCCAGCAGCCCGCCTACCCATGATTCACCCCTCCACTTT. Its translation is CASSPPTHDSPLHF.

As to this clonotype: Mismatch with germline at one junction end may stem from a read error. The V call is TRBV7-8, the J call TRBJ1-3, with a tentative D call TRBD1 (6 bases). The CDR3 is made up of 15 amino acids. Germline values: CDR1 SGHVS, CDR2 FQNEAQ. CDR3 region: CASSFVTGSGNTIYF. DNA of the CDR3: TGCGCCAGCAGCTTCGTGACAGGCTCTGGAAACACCATATATTTT.

The rearrangement links TRBV6-1 to TRBJ1-2; D perhaps matches TRBD1 (5 bases). Trimming took 6 bases from V and 4 from J, leaving 18 bases between them. The CDR3 extends over 15 amino acids. Germline CDR1 and CDR2: MNHNS and SASEGT. The CDR3 coding sequence is TGTGCCAGCAGCCAAGCAGGGCGAACCTCCTATGGCTACACCTTC. It is translated as CASSQAGRTSYGYTF.

This clonotype was seen once. This chain uses TRBV29-1 with TRBJ2-5, with TRBD1 as a possible D gene (6 bases). Germline V gene data show CDR1 as SQVTM and CDR2 as ANQGSEA. CDR3 size: 12 residues. Trimming stripped 7 bases from V and 7 bases from J, with 16 bases between. The CDR3 region has the DNA TGCAGCGGCCGGGACAAGGGACCGACCCAGTACTTC. It yields the protein CSGRDKGPTQYF.